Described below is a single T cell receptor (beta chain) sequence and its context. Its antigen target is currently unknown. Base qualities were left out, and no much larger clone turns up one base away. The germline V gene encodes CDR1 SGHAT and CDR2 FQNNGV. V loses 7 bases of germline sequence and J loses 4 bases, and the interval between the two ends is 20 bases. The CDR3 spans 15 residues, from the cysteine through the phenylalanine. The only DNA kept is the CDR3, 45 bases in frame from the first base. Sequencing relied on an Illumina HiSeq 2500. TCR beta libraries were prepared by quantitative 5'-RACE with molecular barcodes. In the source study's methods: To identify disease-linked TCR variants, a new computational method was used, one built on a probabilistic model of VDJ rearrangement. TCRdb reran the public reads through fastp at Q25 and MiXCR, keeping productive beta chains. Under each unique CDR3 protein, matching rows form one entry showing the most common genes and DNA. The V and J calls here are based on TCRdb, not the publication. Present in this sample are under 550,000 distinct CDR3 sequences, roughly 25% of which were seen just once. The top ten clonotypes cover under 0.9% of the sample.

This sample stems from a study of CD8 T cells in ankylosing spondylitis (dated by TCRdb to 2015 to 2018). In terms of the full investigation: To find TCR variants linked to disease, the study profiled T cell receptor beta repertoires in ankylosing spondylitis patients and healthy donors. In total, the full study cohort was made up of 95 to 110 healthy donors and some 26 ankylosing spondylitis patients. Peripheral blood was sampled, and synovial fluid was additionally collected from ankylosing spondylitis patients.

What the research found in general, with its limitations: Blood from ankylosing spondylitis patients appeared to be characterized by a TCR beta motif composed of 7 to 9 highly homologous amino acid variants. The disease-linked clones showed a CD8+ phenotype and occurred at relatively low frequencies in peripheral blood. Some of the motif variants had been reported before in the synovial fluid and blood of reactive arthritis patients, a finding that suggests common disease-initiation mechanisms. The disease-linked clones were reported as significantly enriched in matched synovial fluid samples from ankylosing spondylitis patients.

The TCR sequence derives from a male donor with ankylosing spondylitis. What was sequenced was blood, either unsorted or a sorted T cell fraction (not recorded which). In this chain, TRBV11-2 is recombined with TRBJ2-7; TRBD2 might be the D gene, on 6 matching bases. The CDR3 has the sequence CASNSQEVGRYEQYF. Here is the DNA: TGTGCCAGCAACTCACAGGAGGTGGGGAGGTACGAGCAGTACTTC.